One T cell receptor (beta chain) is described in this entry. What it binds is unknown. The CDR3 length is 15 residues. In germline, CDR1 is SGHAT, CDR2 FQNNGV. Trimming removed 5 bases at V and 4 bases at J, with 16 bases between. The entry originates in a study of OX40 agonist ivuxolimab in advanced cancers. Study-level background: People in dose escalation had one of these cancers: hepatocellular carcinoma, melanoma, renal cell or head and neck cancer. Study-level points and caveats: Among the lowest peripheral clonal expansion occurred in 0.1-3.0 mg/kg partial responders. The study observed clonal expansion of CD4+ and CD8+ blood T cells by week 6 at 0.1 to 3.0 mg/kg.

The table came from immunoSEQ multiplex PCR; TCRdb's copy has only in-frame clones and leaves some out. The data hold tens of thousands of clones, with about 86% observed a single time. The material sequenced was CD4+ or CD8+ T cells sorted from blood, taken in a trial of the OX40 agonist ivuxolimab. V and J are TRBV11-2 and TRBJ2-3; possibly TRBD1 for D (5 bases). This clonotype was sampled from an adult with an advanced solid tumor such as melanoma, head and neck, liver or kidney cancer. The CDR3 region has the DNA TGTGCCAGCAGCCCGGACACCTTTGGGGCAGATACGCAGTATTTT. This encodes CASSPDTFGADTQYF.